There are a few counts of the clone carrying this TCR beta chain. The antigen is unknown. This entry comes from a study of CD8 T cells in ankylosing spondylitis. Study conclusions and caveats: It was reported that disease-linked clones were significantly enriched in matched ankylosing spondylitis synovial fluid. Disease-associated clones were CD8+ and fairly uncommon in peripheral blood.

CDR1 is SGHDT, CDR2 YYEEEE, per germline. This CDR3 is 16 amino acids long. V lost 4 bases and J lost 4, with 18 bases in between. In TCRdb, the 5' RACE reads were re-called with MiXCR into one record per CDR3 protein. The data show about 240,000 distinct CDR3 sequences, with over 8.5% seen just once and approximately 6.6% held by the top ten. The chain recombines TRBV5-6 with TRBJ2-1; D uncertain. Sequenced material: blood, either unsorted or a sorted T cell fraction (not recorded which). This TCR came from a male donor with ankylosing spondylitis or in good health (not recorded which). Here the CDR3 reads CASSLPYQPRYNEQFF. The CDR3, as DNA: TGTGCCAGCAGCCTCCCTTACCAGCCTAGGTACAATGAGCAGTTCTTC.